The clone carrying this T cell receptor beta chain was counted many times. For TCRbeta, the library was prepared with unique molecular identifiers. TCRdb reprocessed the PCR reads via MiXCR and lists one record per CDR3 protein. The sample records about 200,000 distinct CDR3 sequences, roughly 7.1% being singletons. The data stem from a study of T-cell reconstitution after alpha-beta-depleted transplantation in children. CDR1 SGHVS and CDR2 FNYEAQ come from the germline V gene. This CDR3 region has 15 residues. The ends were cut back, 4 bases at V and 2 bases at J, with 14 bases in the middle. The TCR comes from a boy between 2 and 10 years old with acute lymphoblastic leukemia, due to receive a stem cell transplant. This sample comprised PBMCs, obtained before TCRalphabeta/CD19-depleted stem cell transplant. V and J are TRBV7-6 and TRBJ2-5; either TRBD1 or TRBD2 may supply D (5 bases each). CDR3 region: CASSSGATEQETQYF. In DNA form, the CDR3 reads TGTGCCAGCAGCTCCGGGGCAACGGAACAAGAGACCCAGTACTTC.